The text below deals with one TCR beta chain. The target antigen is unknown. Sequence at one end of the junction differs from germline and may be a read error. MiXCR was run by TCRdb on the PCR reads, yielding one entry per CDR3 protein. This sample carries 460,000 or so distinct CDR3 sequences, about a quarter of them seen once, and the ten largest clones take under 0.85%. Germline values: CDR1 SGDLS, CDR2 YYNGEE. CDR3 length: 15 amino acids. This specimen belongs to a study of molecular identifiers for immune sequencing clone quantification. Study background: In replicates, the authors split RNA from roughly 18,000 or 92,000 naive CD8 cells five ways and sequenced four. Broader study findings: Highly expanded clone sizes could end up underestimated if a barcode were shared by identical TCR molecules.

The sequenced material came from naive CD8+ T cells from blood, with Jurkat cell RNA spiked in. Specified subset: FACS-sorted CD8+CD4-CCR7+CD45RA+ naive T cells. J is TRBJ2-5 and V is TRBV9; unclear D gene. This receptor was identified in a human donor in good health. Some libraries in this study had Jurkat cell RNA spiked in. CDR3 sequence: CAGSLGPRPQETQYF. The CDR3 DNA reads TGTGCCGGCAGTTTAGGTCCGCGGCCCCAAGAGACCCAGTACTTC.